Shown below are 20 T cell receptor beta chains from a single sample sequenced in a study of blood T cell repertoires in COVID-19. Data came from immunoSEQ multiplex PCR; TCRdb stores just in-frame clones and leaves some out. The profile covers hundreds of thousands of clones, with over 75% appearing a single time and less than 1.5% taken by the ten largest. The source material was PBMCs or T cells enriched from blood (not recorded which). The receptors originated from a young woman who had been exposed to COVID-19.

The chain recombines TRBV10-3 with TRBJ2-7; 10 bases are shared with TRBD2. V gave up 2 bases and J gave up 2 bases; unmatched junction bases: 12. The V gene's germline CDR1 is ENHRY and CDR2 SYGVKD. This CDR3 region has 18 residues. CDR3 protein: CAISEPGSSGSLTYEQYF. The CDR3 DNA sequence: TGTGCCATCAGTGAGCCGGGGTCTAGCGGGAGCCTGACCTACGAGCAGTACTTC.

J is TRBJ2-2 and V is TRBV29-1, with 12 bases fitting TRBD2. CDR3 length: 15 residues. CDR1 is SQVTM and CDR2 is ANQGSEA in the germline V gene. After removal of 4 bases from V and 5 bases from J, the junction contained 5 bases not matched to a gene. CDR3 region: CSVVTSGSGTGELFF. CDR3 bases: TGCAGCGTTGTGACTAGCGGGAGTGGTACCGGGGAGCTGTTTTTT.

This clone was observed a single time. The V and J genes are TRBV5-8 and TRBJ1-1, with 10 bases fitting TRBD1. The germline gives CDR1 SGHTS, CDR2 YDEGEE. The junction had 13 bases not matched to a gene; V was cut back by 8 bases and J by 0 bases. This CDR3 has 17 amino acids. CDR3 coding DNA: TGTGCCAGTTATCACCCGGGACAGGGGTTAATGAACACTGAAGCTTTCTTT. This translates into CASYHPGQGLMNTEAFF.

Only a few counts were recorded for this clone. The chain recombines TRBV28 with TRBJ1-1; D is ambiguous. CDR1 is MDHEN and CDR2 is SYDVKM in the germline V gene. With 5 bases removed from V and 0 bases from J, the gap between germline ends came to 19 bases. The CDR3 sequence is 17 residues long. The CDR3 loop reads CASSDPLRGQMNTEAFF. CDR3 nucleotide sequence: TGTGCCAGCAGTGACCCCCTGCGCGGGCAGATGAACACTGAAGCTTTCTTT.

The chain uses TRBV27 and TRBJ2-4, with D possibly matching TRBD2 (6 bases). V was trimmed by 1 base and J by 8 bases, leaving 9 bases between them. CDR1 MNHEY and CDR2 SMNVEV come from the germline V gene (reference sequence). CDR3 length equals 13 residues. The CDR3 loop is CASSLWRDDIQYF. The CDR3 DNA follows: TGTGCCAGCAGTTTATGGCGGGATGACATTCAGTACTTC.

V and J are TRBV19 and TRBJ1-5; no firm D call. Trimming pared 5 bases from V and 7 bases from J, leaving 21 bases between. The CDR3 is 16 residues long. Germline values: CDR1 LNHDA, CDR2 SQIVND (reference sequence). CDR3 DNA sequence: TGTGCCAGTAGTTCCCGCTTGGGCAGGCAAGGCCAGCCCCAGCATTTT. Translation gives CASSSRLGRQGQPQHF.

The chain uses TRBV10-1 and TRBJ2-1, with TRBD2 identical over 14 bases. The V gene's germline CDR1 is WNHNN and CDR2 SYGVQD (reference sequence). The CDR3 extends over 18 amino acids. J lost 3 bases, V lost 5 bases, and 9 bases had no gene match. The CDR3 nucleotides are TGCGCCAGCAGTCAAGGACTAGCGGGAGGCCCCAACTACAATGAGCAGTTCTTC. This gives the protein CASSQGLAGGPNYNEQFF.

CDR3 sequence (DNA): TGTGCCAGCAGCGTTGACAGGGGTAATTCACCCCTCCACTTT. This encodes CASSVDRGNSPLHF. This chain joins TRBV7-3 and TRBJ1-6, with TRBD1 matching 8 bases. CDR1 and CDR2 from the germline V gene are SGHTA and FQGTGA. The CDR3 contains 14 residues. With 5 bases clipped from V and 6 bases from J, the junction kept 3 bases outside the gene matches.

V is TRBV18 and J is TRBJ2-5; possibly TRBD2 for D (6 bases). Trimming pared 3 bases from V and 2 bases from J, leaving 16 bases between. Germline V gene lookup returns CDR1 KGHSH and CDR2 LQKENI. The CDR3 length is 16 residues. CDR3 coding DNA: TGTGCCAGCTCACCCTCTTTCGGGAGTGGGCAAGAGACCCAGTACTTC. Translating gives CASSPSFGSGQETQYF.

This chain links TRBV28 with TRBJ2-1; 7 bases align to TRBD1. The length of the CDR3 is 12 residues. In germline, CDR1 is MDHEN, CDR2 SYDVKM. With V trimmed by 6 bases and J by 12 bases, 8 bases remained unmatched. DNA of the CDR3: TGTGCCAGCAGCCTTAGACAGGGTGGGCAGTTCTTC. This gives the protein CASSLRQGGQFF.

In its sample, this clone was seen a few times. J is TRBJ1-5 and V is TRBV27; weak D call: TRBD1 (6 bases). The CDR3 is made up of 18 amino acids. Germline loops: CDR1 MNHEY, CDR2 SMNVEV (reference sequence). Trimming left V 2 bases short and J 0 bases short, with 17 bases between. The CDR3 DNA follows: TGTGCCAGCAGTTTAGTGGCAGGGGTTCCCAATAGCAATCAGCCCCAGCATTTT. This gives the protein CASSLVAGVPNSNQPQHF.

The chain's CDR3 is CASSSAQVIYGYTF. The CDR3 DNA is TGTGCCAGCAGTTCCGCACAGGTAATCTATGGCTACACCTTC. V gene TRBV28 combines with J gene TRBJ1-2, with D possibly TRBD1 on 5 matching bases. The CDR3 is 14 residues long. The V end lost 4 bases, the J end lost 4 bases, and 13 bases lay between the germline ends. CDR1 and CDR2 (germline): MDHEN, SYDVKM.

This CDR3 reads CASSDIAGVTDTQYF. The CDR3 DNA follows: TGTGCCAGCAGTGATATAGCGGGCGTCACAGATACGCAGTATTTT. The chain employs TRBV6-1 and TRBJ2-3; 7 nucleotides match TRBD2. CDR3 length: 15 residues. CDR1 and CDR2 from the germline V gene are MNHNS and SASEGT. The V gene end was trimmed by 3 bases and the J gene end by 2 bases; junction bases not matched to a gene: 5.

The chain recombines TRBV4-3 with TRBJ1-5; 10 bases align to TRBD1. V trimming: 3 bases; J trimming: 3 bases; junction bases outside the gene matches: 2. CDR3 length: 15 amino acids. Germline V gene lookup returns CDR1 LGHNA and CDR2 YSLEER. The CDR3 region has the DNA TGCGCCAGCAGCCAGGGGACAGGGGCCAATCAGCCCCAGCATTTT. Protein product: CASSQGTGANQPQHF.

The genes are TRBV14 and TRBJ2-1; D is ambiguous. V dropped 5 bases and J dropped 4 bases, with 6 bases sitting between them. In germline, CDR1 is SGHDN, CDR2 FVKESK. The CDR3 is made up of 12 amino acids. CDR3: CASSVLYNEQFF. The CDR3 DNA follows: TGTGCCAGCAGCGTTCTGTACAATGAGCAGTTCTTC. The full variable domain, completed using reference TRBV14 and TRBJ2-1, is EAGVTQFPSHSVIEKGQTVTLRCDPISGHDNLYWYRRVMGKEIKFLLHFVKESKQDESGMPNNRFLAERTGGTYSTLKVQPAELEDSGVYFCASSVLYNEQFFGPGTRLTVL.

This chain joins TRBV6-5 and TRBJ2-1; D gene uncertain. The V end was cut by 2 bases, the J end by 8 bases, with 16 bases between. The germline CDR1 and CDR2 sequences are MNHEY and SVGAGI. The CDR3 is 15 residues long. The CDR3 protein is CASSYRSGLSDEQFF. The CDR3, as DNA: TGTGCCAGCAGTTACCGCTCGGGTCTTTCCGATGAGCAGTTCTTC.

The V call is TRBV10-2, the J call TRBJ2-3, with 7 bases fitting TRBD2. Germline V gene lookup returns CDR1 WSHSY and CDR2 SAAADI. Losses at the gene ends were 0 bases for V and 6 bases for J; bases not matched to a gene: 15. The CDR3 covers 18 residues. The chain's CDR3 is CASSESTWASGGRDTQYF. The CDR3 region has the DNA TGCGCCAGCAGTGAGTCGACGTGGGCTAGCGGAGGCCGGGATACGCAGTATTTT.

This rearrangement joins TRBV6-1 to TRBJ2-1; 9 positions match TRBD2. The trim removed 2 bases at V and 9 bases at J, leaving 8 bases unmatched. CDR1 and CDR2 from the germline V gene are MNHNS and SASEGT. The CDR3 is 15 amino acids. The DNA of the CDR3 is TGTGCCAGCAGTGAATGGGGCGGGAGGGCCGGTGAGCAGTTCTTC. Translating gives CASSEWGGRAGEQFF.

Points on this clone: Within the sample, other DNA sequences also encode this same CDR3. The CDR3 coding sequence is TGTGCCATCAGTGAGTCCGCAGGCTTATACAATGAGCAGTTCTTC. Translated, it gives CAISESAGLYNEQFF. This chain joins TRBV10-3 and TRBJ2-1, with D hard to call. The CDR3 is 15 residues long. Looked up from germline, CDR1 is ENHRY and CDR2 is SYGVKD. The V and J ends lost 0 bases and 4 bases respectively, with 10 bases between them.

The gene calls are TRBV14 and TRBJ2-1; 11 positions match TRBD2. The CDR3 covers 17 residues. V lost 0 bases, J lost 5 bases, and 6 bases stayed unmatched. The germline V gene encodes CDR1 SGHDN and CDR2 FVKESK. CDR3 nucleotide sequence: TGTGCCAGCAGCCAAGATAGGATACTAGCGGGGGACAATGAGCAGTTCTTC. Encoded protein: CASSQDRILAGDNEQFF.